What follows is one TCR beta chain and its context. This specimen comes from a study of shared clonotypes between healthy human individuals. With 0 bases removed from V and 2 bases from J, the gap between germline ends came to 9 bases. Germline CDR1 SGHNT, CDR2 YYREEE (reference sequence). The CDR3 length is 15 residues. As handled by the study authors: In the immunoSEQ data, sequences were junction-only and lacked quality scores, so filtering differed. This table comes from immunoSEQ multiplex PCR, and its TCRdb copy is limited to in-frame clones, with some not included. V and J calls and clone size are those listed in that table; D and trimming were worked out from the DNA. The sample lists 2 million to 2.5 million clones; approximately 96% were seen once.

Material for sequencing was naive CD4+ T cells sorted from blood. Subset here: CD45RA+ positively selected. V and J are TRBV5-4 and TRBJ1-5; D possibly corresponds to TRBD1 (5 bases). The sequence was collected from a young man in good health. CDR3 residues: CASSLDLGGNQPQHF. CDR3 DNA: TGTGCCAGCAGCTTGGACCTGGGGGGCAATCAGCCCCAGCATTTT.